Below, 4 T cell receptor beta chains from the same sample are listed, as sequenced in a study of technical replicates of blood from a handful of donors. Here immunoSEQ multiplex PCR was the method, and the copy in TCRdb shows in-frame clones only, minus some. The table has 13,000 or so clones, roughly 94% seen once. The material sequenced was PBMCs. The source is a human donor in good health.

The sample holds one count of this clone. The chain combines TRBV11-3 with TRBJ2-1; 14 nucleotides align to TRBD2. CDR1 and CDR2 (germline): SGHNT, YENEEA. The CDR3 totals 17 residues. Unmatched junction bases numbered 4, after V lost 4 bases and J lost 2 bases. The CDR3: CASSWGTSGRPYNEQFF. The CDR3 DNA sequence: TGTGCCAGCAGCTGGGGGACTAGCGGGAGACCCTACAATGAGCAGTTCTTC.

This clone was seen just once. The rearrangement uses TRBV6-1 and TRBJ2-3; a weak D match, TRBD1 (5 bases). This CDR3 region has 15 residues. Germline loops: CDR1 MNHNS, CDR2 SASEGT. Trimming stripped 7 bases from V and 3 bases from J, with 17 bases between. CDR3 protein: CASNPRGIGTDTQYF. CDR3 sequence (DNA): TGTGCCAGCAATCCAAGGGGTATTGGGACAGATACGCAGTATTTT.

V is TRBV11-2 and J is TRBJ2-3, with D possibly TRBD1 on 5 matching bases. Trimming stripped 0 bases from V and 10 bases from J, with 11 bases between. The CDR3 consists of 13 residues. Germline CDR1 SGHAT, CDR2 FQNNGV. CDR3 amino acids: CASSLEGQSAQYF. CDR3 DNA: TGTGCCAGCAGCTTAGAGGGGCAGTCTGCGCAGTATTTT.

V usage is TRBV5-5 and J usage is TRBJ1-1; unclear D gene. The CDR3 is made up of 14 amino acids. V was cut by 2 bases and J by 1 base, with 9 bases left in between. Per germline, CDR1 SGHKS and CDR2 YYEKEE (reference sequence). The CDR3 coding sequence is TGTGCCAGCAGCTTTCGACACGCGAACACTGAAGCTTTCTTT. Protein product: CASSFRHANTEAFF.